The 32 T cell receptor beta chains below come from one sample, sequenced in a study of blood T cells in healthy people across ages. A J-beta primer mix and a sample-barcoded 5' primer were used in a second PCR of about 7 to 12 cycles. One entry per CDR3 protein results from TCRdb running MiXCR on the 5' RACE reads. The sample lists 450,000 to 650,000 distinct CDR3 sequences, less than 25% occurring once. These data were likewise used in another study, on T cells of mothers and their children.

Sequenced: blood. All receptors derive from a boy younger than 18 in good health.

This clonotype was counted only a few times. The chain joins TRBV20-1 to TRBJ2-3; 9 bases match TRBD2. V trimming: 5 bases; J trimming: 8 bases; junction bases outside the gene matches: 8. Germline V gene data show CDR1 as DFQATT and CDR2 as SNEGSKA (reference sequence). The CDR3 extends over 13 amino acids. The CDR3 DNA reads TGCAGTGCTGGGCTAGCGGGACACGGTACGCAGTATTTT. Translation: CSAGLAGHGTQYF.

The chain employs TRBV6-2 or TRBV6-3 and TRBJ2-2; D gene unclear. The CDR3 contains 11 residues. V lost 1 base to trimming and J lost 9 bases, with 3 bases between them. Germline loops: CDR1 MNHEY, CDR2 SVGEGT. For the CDR3, the DNA is TGTGCCAGCAGTTACTACCGGGAGCTGTTTTTT. Translating gives CASSYYRELFF.

Ten or more counts support this clonotype. This chain uses TRBV18 with TRBJ2-5, with TRBD2 identical over 12 bases. Germline CDR1 and CDR2: KGHSH and LQKENI. The CDR3 loop spans 14 amino acids. V was clipped by 6 bases and J by 4 bases; unmatched bases: 3. The CDR3 DNA is TGTGCCAGCTCGCCGGGACTAGCGGGAGAGACCCAGTACTTC. Its protein is CASSPGLAGETQYF.

CDR3 sequence (DNA): TGTGCCAGCCGAATTAGGGATCAGCCCCAGCATTTT. This sequence encodes CASRIRDQPQHF. This chain joins TRBV28 and TRBJ1-5, with D uncertain. Trimming took off 8 bases at V and 5 bases at J, with 10 bases between the two ends. This CDR3 has 12 amino acids. Looked up from germline, CDR1 is MDHEN and CDR2 is SYDVKM.

This clonotype showed up many times. V usage is TRBV28 and J usage is TRBJ2-3; D is possibly TRBD1 or TRBD2 (5 bases each). The CDR3 runs to 18 residues. Germline V gives CDR1 MDHEN, CDR2 SYDVKM. With 5 bases removed from V and 3 bases from J, the gap between germline ends came to 24 bases. CDR3 protein: CASSSSPGTSNETDTQYF. The CDR3 bases are TGTGCCAGCAGTAGCTCTCCCGGGACCTCGAATGAGACAGATACGCAGTATTTT.

V and J are TRBV19 and TRBJ1-1; D call uncertain. V lost 1 base, J lost 1 base, and 4 bases lay in between. Germline-derived CDR1 and CDR2 are LNHDA and SQIVND (reference sequence). The CDR3 has 13 residues. In nucleotides, the CDR3 is TGTGCCAGTAGTATAGGTCAGAACACTGAAGCTTTCTTT. Residues: CASSIGQNTEAFF.

This clonotype was seen more than once but under ten times. The chain recombines TRBV4-3 with TRBJ1-2; the D is unclear. Germline lookup yields CDR1 LGHNA and CDR2 YSLEER. V lost 0 bases, J lost 8 bases, and 16 bases lay in between. This CDR3 is 15 amino acids long. The CDR3, as DNA: TGCGCCAGCAGCCAAGACTTAGAGGGATTGAGGGGCTACACCTTC. Translating gives CASSQDLEGLRGYTF.

The chain carries TRBV3-1 and TRBJ2-1; D remains ambiguous. The germline V gene has CDR1 LGHDT and CDR2 YNNKEL (reference sequence). The CDR3 totals 12 residues. V lost 4 bases and J 3 bases, leaving 4 bases between the germline ends. The CDR3 DNA is TGTGCCAGCAGCCTACACTACAATGAGCAGTTCTTC. Amino acid sequence: CASSLHYNEQFF.

About this clonotype: Compared with germline, one end of the junction differs, possibly owing to a read error. The V call is TRBV6-1, the J call TRBJ2-1; 8 nucleotides match TRBD1. The CDR3 runs 15 residues. The V gene's germline CDR1 is MNHNS and CDR2 SASEGT. The CDR3 DNA sequence: TGTGCCACGAGGACAGGGAATATCCTATCCGGTGAGCAGCTCTTC. This codes for CATRTGNILSGEQLF.

The chain couples TRBV7-2 to TRBJ1-1; 10 bases map to TRBD1. The CDR3 is made up of 16 amino acids. The germline CDR1 and CDR2 sequences are SGHTA and FQGNSA. The V gene end was trimmed by 3 bases and the J gene end by 1 base; junction bases not matched to a gene: 5. CDR3 nucleotide sequence: TGTGCCAGCAGCTTTCGACAGGGGGCTGGGAACACTGAAGCTTTCTTT. The encoded protein is CASSFRQGAGNTEAFF.

The rearrangement joins TRBV4-3 to TRBJ2-6; D ambiguous. This CDR3 region has 16 residues. Per germline, CDR1 LGHNA and CDR2 YSLEER. Trimming removed 1 base from V and 0 bases from J, with 7 bases in between. CDR3 loop: CASSQGAYSGANVLTF. The CDR3 bases are TGCGCCAGCAGCCAAGGGGCCTACTCTGGGGCCAACGTCCTGACTTTC.

This clonotype occurred a few times. The V and J genes are TRBV28 and TRBJ2-7, with 8 bases aligning to TRBD1. Germline CDR1 is MDHEN and CDR2 is SYDVKM. The CDR3 contains 13 residues. J was trimmed by 7 bases and V by 7 bases; bases with no gene match: 9. For the CDR3, the DNA is TGTGCCAGCAAGGGTCAGGGGGCCAAGGAGCAGTACTTC. Protein product: CASKGQGAKEQYF.

Ten or more counts support this clonotype. The chain carries TRBV10-3 and TRBJ2-7; 8 nucleotides align to TRBD1. There are 15 residues in the CDR3. Germline V gene lookup returns CDR1 ENHRY and CDR2 SYGVKD. V lost 4 bases, J lost 4 bases, and 9 bases stayed unmatched. This CDR3 is CAISGRTGQIYEQYF. Here the CDR3 DNA reads TGTGCCATCAGTGGCCGGACAGGGCAAATTTACGAGCAGTACTTC.

Turning to this clonotype: One end of the junction is discordant with germline, which a read error may explain. The chain has TRBV20-1 and TRBJ2-7; TRBD1 agrees at 7 bases. Germline-derived CDR1 and CDR2 are DFQATT and SNEGSKA (reference sequence). The CDR3 sequence is 12 residues long. CDR3 residues: CSVRQGTYEQYF. The CDR3 bases are TGCAGTGTTAGACAGGGAACCTACGAGCAGTACTTC.

This clonotype turned up a few times. The V call is TRBV7-9, the J call TRBJ1-5; the D is unclear. The V gene's germline CDR1 is SEHNR and CDR2 FQNEAQ (reference sequence). The V end lost 5 bases, the J end lost 6 bases, and 8 bases lay between the germline ends. This CDR3 spans 12 amino acids. The CDR3 is CASSMEGQPQHF. CDR3 nucleotides: TGTGCCAGCAGCATGGAGGGTCAGCCCCAGCATTTT.

A note on this clonotype: At one end, the junction sequence differs from germline, possibly due to a read error. This sequence joins TRBV5-1 and TRBJ2-4; tentative D call: TRBD1 (5 bases). The CDR3 totals 14 residues. Looked up from germline, CDR1 is SGHRS and CDR2 is YFSETQ. The CDR3 DNA reads TGCGCCAGCAGCTTGGCCAGGGCATCCCGGTCCCCATTCTTC. As protein: CASSLARASRSPFF.

The rearrangement joins TRBV12-3 or TRBV12-4 to TRBJ2-7; D ambiguous. V lost 5 bases and J 4 bases, leaving 18 bases between the germline ends. The length of the CDR3 is 15 residues. CDR3 DNA sequence: TGTGCCAGCAGTCCCGGTCTACCGCTTGGGTACGAGCAGTACTTC. Residues: CASSPGLPLGYEQYF.

This clonotype occurred a few times. The V gene is TRBV18, the J gene TRBJ1-1, with a possible D match to TRBD1 (5 bases). Germline CDR1 KGHSH, CDR2 LQKENI. Trimming stripped 3 bases from V and 4 bases from J, with 15 bases between. The CDR3 loop spans 15 amino acids. CDR3 nucleotide sequence: TGTGCCAGCTCACCCCGAGGGGACCTGGGCACTGAAGCTTTCTTT. It codes for CASSPRGDLGTEAFF.

This clonotype showed up many times. The chain has TRBV5-8 and TRBJ2-5; 11 positions agree with TRBD2. CDR3 length: 15 amino acids. With 4 bases clipped from V and 2 bases from J, the junction kept 4 bases outside the gene matches. The germline CDR1 and CDR2 sequences are SGHTS and YDEGEE. The CDR3 here is CASSPGTSGQETQYF. Here the CDR3 DNA reads TGTGCCAGCAGCCCTGGGACTAGCGGACAAGAGACCCAGTACTTC.

The table lists this clonotype with a few counts. The V gene is TRBV20-1, the J gene TRBJ2-4, with 9 bases lining up with TRBD1. The trim removed 3 bases at V and 6 bases at J, leaving 12 bases unmatched. CDR1 is DFQATT, CDR2 SNEGSKA, per germline (reference sequence). The CDR3 has 16 amino acids. The CDR3 sequence: CSARLTGTGILNIQYF. DNA of the CDR3: TGCAGTGCTAGGTTGACCGGGACAGGGATCCTAAACATTCAGTACTTC.

J is TRBJ2-1 and V is TRBV20-1, with 9 positions matching TRBD2. The V and J ends lost 6 bases and 6 bases, in that order; junction bases with no gene match: 15. Germline loops: CDR1 DFQATT, CDR2 SNEGSKA (reference sequence). This CDR3 comprises 16 residues. CDR3 coding DNA: TGCAGTGCCCAGACCGGCGGGAGGGCTCTCAGCAATGAGCAGTTCTTC. Translated: CSAQTGGRALSNEQFF.

This clonotype showed up just a few times. The J gene is TRBJ1-1, the V gene TRBV28, with 11 bases that match TRBD1. The CDR3 length is 15 residues. Germline CDR1 reads MDHEN; CDR2 reads SYDVKM. V lost 6 bases, J lost 6 bases, and 9 bases stayed unmatched. The CDR3 DNA reads TGTGCCAGCAGCCCGGACAGGGGGCGTTCGGCTGAAGCTTTCTTT. Translating gives CASSPDRGRSAEAFF.

In this sample, this clonotype turned up many times. The CDR3 is CASSPPETAGNTIYF. For the CDR3, the DNA is TGTGCCAGCTCACCACCGGAGACAGCAGGAAACACCATATATTTT. V usage is TRBV18 and J usage is TRBJ1-3; D is perhaps TRBD1 (5 bases). CDR3 length equals 15 residues. Looked up from germline, CDR1 is KGHSH and CDR2 is LQKENI. V lost 0 bases, J lost 4 bases, and 10 bases lay in between.

The chain is built from TRBV7-3 and TRBJ2-1; TRBD2 aligns across 10 bases. The CDR3 is made up of 14 amino acids. The germline V gene encodes CDR1 SGHTA and CDR2 FQGTGA. V lost 7 bases and J lost 6; bases outside the gene matches: 6. CDR3 sequence reads: CASNLAGVGNEQFF. In DNA form, the CDR3 reads TGTGCCAGCAACCTAGCGGGAGTAGGCAATGAGCAGTTCTTC. Combining the CDR3 with reference TRBV7-3 and TRBJ2-1 gives the whole variable domain GAGVSQTPSNKVTEKGKYVELRCDPISGHTALYWYRQSLGQGPEFLIYFQGTGAADDSGLPNDRFFAVRPEGSVSTLKIQRTERGDSAVYLCASNLAGVGNEQFFGPGTRLTVL.

The V and J genes are TRBV14 and TRBJ1-6; D is uncertain. Germline lookup yields CDR1 SGHDN and CDR2 FVKESK. The CDR3 spans 13 residues. V was clipped by 1 base and J by 7 bases, with 5 bases between them. CDR3 amino acids: CASSQVLNSPLHF. CDR3 coding DNA: TGTGCCAGCAGCCAAGTGTTAAATTCACCCCTCCACTTT.

This sequence joins TRBV3-1 and TRBJ2-7; D possibly corresponds to TRBD1 (6 bases). V was cut by 4 bases and J by 2 bases, with 15 bases left in between. This CDR3 has 15 amino acids. Looked up from germline, CDR1 is LGHDT and CDR2 is YNNKEL (reference sequence). CDR3 residues: CASSPNRETTYEQYF. The CDR3, as DNA: TGTGCCAGCAGCCCAAACAGGGAAACCACCTACGAGCAGTACTTC.

This clonotype was picked up a small number of times. The chain is built from TRBV27 and TRBJ2-3, with 7 positions matching TRBD2. In germline, CDR1 is MNHEY, CDR2 SMNVEV (reference sequence). This CDR3 has 14 amino acids. V lost 2 bases, J lost 4 bases, and 3 bases stayed unmatched. CDR3 in amino acids: CASSLRGRPDTQYF. For the CDR3, the DNA is TGTGCCAGCAGTTTACGCGGGAGACCAGATACGCAGTATTTT.

This clonotype was observed a few times. The chain links TRBV5-1 to TRBJ1-4; 9 bases fit TRBD1. Germline V gives CDR1 SGHRS, CDR2 YFSETQ. V was pared by 1 base and J by 7 bases, with 11 bases of the junction left unmatched. The CDR3 spans 17 residues. The CDR3 DNA is TGCGCCAGCAGCTTGTTCGGGACAGGGACCGATTTTGAAAAACTGTTTTTT. Protein: CASSLFGTGTDFEKLFF.

The chain recombines TRBV15 with TRBJ1-2, with 9 bases that match TRBD1. CDR3 size: 15 residues. Germline CDR1 LNHNV, CDR2 YYDKDF (reference sequence). J gave up 2 bases and V 1 base, and 2 bases lay outside the gene matches. CDR3 coding DNA: TGTGCCACCAGCAGAGGGACAGGGGAAAACTATGGCTACACCTTC. Its translation is CATSRGTGENYGYTF.

The chain combines TRBV28 with TRBJ2-7; D tentatively reads TRBD1 or TRBD2 (5 bases each). Trimming removed 2 bases at V and 2 bases at J, with 13 bases between. Per the germline V gene, CDR1 is MDHEN and CDR2 is SYDVKM. This CDR3 is built from 15 residues. CDR3 nucleotides: TGTGCCAGCAGTTTACCGGCAGGGACCACCTACGAGCAGTACTTC. It yields the protein CASSLPAGTTYEQYF.

The chain carries TRBV5-1 and TRBJ2-5; D is possibly TRBD1 (6 bases). The DNA matches TRBJ2-7 better at its end, which makes the J call doubtful. In germline, CDR1 is SGHRS, CDR2 YFSETQ. The CDR3 is 17 amino acids. CDR3 coding DNA: TGCGCCAGCAGCTTTAACTTACAGGGCGAAGGCTCCTACGAGCAGTACTTC. It translates to CASSFNLQGEGSYEQYF.

The table lists this clonotype with a few counts. V usage is TRBV5-1 and J usage is TRBJ2-5; D perhaps matches TRBD1 (5 bases). Germline loops: CDR1 SGHRS, CDR2 YFSETQ. Trimming removed 4 bases at V and 5 bases at J, with 15 bases between. This CDR3 comprises 14 residues. In nucleotides, the CDR3 is TGCGCCAGCAGCGCAGGACAACATGGGGAGACCCAGTACTTC. As protein: CASSAGQHGETQYF.